Sequencing of this T cell receptor (beta chain) was carried out in a study of post-analysis software for immune sequencing data. Turning to the study itself: The courses of disease that were included comprised relapsing-remitting, secondary progressive and progressive-relapsing multiple sclerosis. Whole-study results and caveats: When compared against controls, multiple sclerosis patients showed significantly lower normalized Chao1 diversity. Patients carried roughly 5 TRBV segments more frequently than controls did, and TRBV5-6, TRBV5-1 and TRBV20-1 were among them. F measure grouped same-batch samples tightly together.

Unique molecular identifiers were present in the TCR beta cDNA libraries. cDNA molecules numbering some 500,000 came from about 0.94 to 9.7 million T cells. In TCRdb, the PCR reads were re-called with MiXCR into one record per CDR3 protein. This sample has about 770,000 distinct CDR3 sequences, with about 45% found just once. This CDR3 comprises 14 residues. V was trimmed by 3 bases and J by 5 bases, leaving 13 bases between them. The germline CDR1 and CDR2 sequences are MNHNY and SVGAGI (reference sequence). Of note for this clonotype: Its antigen remains unknown.

The sequenced sample was blood. This clonotype originated in a girl aged 5-17 years with multiple sclerosis. The gene calls are TRBV6-6 and TRBJ1-1; D uncertain. The CDR3 region has the DNA TGTGCCAGCAGTTATCCGGCAGGCCCAACTGAAGCTTTCTTT. Protein: CASSYPAGPTEAFF.